Below, one T cell receptor beta chain is given with its context. The entry originates in a study of cytomegalovirus exposure and HLA in healthy donors. The length of the CDR3 is 15 residues. Germline V CDR1 and CDR2: LNHDA, SQIVND (reference sequence). J lost 1 base, V lost 6 bases, and 8 bases had no gene match. Primers for the PCR totalled 60 Vbeta and 13 Jbeta. Using immunoSEQ multiplex PCR, the repertoire was profiled, and TCRdb retains in-frame clones only, with some absent. The sample shows about 200,000 clones, roughly four fifths of them seen only once. The source of this sequence is a woman aged 18 to 35 in good health and CMV-seronegative. V gene TRBV19 combines with J gene TRBJ1-1; TRBD1 aligns across 7 bases. The source material was PBMCs. This CDR3 is CASRMTGLSNTEAFF. The CDR3 region has the DNA TGTGCCAGTAGGATGACAGGGCTGTCGAACACTGAAGCTTTCTTT. Together with reference TRBV19 and TRBJ1-1, the CDR3 gives the full variable domain: DGGITQSPKYLFRKEGQNVTLSCEQNLNHDAMYWYRQDPGQGLRLIYYSQIVNDFQKGDIAEGYSVSREKKESFPLTVTSAQKNPTAFYLCASRMTGLSNTEAFFGQGTRLTVV.